This TCR beta chain was profiled in a study of CD8 T cells in Susac syndrome. Reverse transcription of 0.5 to 1 ug RNA was performed with random hexamers. Amplification of TCR beta CDR3 was carried out by immunoSEQ multiplex PCR, which covered 54 Vbeta and 13 Jbeta segments. TCRdb re-derived calls from the immunoSEQ multiplex PCR reads in MiXCR, one entry per CDR3 protein. The table shows around 200,000 distinct CDR3 sequences, with about 95% occurring only once. The multiple sclerosis controls were treatment-naive patients affected by stable or active relapsing-remitting disease. This sequence was found in a human donor with multiple sclerosis. Sequenced: CD4+ T cells from PBMCs.

CDR3 amino acids: CSYRGRGNTEAFF. In nucleotides, the CDR3 is TGCAGCTATCGTGGCAGGGGAAACACTGAAGCTTTCTTT. The chain combines TRBV29-1 with TRBJ1-1; perhaps TRBD1 as D (6 bases). The CDR3 covers 13 residues. Germline values: CDR1 SQVTM, CDR2 ANQGSEA. V lost 8 bases, J lost 2 bases, and 15 bases lay in between.